The 32 T cell receptor beta chains given below trace back to one sample, sequenced in a study of blood T cell repertoires in COVID-19. Assay used: immunoSEQ multiplex PCR; TCRdb lists only in-frame clones, some missing. There are 150,000 to 200,000 clones in the sample; 87% occur only once, and 5% lies in the top ten. Sequencing was done on a sample of peripheral blood. All receptors come from a human donor in a cohort sampled during active COVID-19.

The chain has TRBV6-1 and TRBJ2-7; D perhaps matches TRBD2 (5 bases). Germline V gene data show CDR1 as MNHNS and CDR2 as SASEGT. V was pared by 0 bases and J by 4 bases, with 22 bases between. The CDR3 has 18 residues. The CDR3 nucleotides are TGTGCCAGCAGTGAAGCGTCTTATAATCTAGGAGGTCTATACGAGCAGTACTTC. It yields the protein CASSEASYNLGGLYEQYF.

The rearrangement links TRBV5-1 to TRBJ2-2; TRBD2 aligns across 9 bases. Looked up from germline, CDR1 is SGHRS and CDR2 is YFSETQ. This CDR3 has 14 residues. V dropped 5 bases and J dropped 6; count of bases not matched to a gene: 5. The CDR3 sequence is CASRGLAGSGELFF. The CDR3, as DNA: TGCGCCAGCAGAGGGCTAGCGGGATCCGGGGAGCTGTTTTTT.

The chain is built from TRBV24-1 and TRBJ1-5; TRBD1 matches 8 bases. The CDR3 covers 12 residues. Germline V gene sequence: CDR1 KGHDR, CDR2 SFDVKD. The junction had 1 base not matched to a gene; V was cut back by 9 bases and J by 4 bases. The chain's CDR3 is CATQGANQPQHF. CDR3 sequence (DNA): TGTGCCACCCAGGGGGCGAATCAGCCCCAGCATTTT.

This clone was observed a single time. This rearrangement joins TRBV7-2 to TRBJ2-7; 10 bases line up with TRBD2. Trimming took 7 bases from V and 1 from J; bases not matched to a gene: 7. The CDR3 is 15 amino acids. The germline V gene has CDR1 SGHTA and CDR2 FQGNSA. The CDR3 DNA follows: TGTGCCAGCATCCTTAGCGGGAGGCCGTCCTACGAGCAGTACTTC. Encoded protein: CASILSGRPSYEQYF.

The rearrangement joins TRBV28 to TRBJ2-7, with D maybe TRBD1 (6 bases). The CDR3 spans 14 residues. V dropped 5 bases and J dropped 3 bases, with 14 bases sitting between them. The germline gives CDR1 MDHEN, CDR2 SYDVKM. The CDR3 loop reads CASSRPGVFYEQYF. The DNA for the CDR3 is TGTGCCAGCAGTCGTCCAGGGGTTTTCTACGAGCAGTACTTC. Supplemented by reference TRBV28 and TRBJ2-7, the full variable domain reads DVKVTQSSRYLVKRTGEKVFLECVQDMDHENMFWYRQDPGLGLRLIYFSYDVKMKEKGDIPEGYSVSREKKERFSLILESASTNQTSMYLCASSRPGVFYEQYFGPGTRLTVT.

In nucleotides, the CDR3 is TGTGCCAGCAGCCAAGAGTCAGTGGGCCGCTACGAGCAGTACTTC. It encodes CASSQESVGRYEQYF. The chain couples TRBV4-2 to TRBJ2-7; D unresolved. This CDR3 is built from 15 residues. Trimming stripped 0 bases from V and 3 bases from J, with 12 bases between. The germline V gene encodes CDR1 LGHNA and CDR2 YNFKEQ.

This sequence joins TRBV7-2 and TRBJ2-6; D uncertain. The CDR3 spans 16 residues. With 0 bases removed from V and 0 bases from J, the gap between germline ends came to 6 bases. Per the germline V gene, CDR1 is SGHTA and CDR2 is FQGNSA. The CDR3 protein is CASSLASSSGANVLTF. The CDR3 nucleotides are TGTGCCAGCAGCTTAGCATCCAGCTCTGGGGCCAACGTCCTGACTTTC.

This clone was observed a single time. The rearrangement uses TRBV27 and TRBJ2-7; D is unresolved. Germline CDR1 is MNHEY and CDR2 is SMNVEV (reference sequence). This CDR3 is 12 amino acids long. Trimming removed 5 bases from V and 0 bases from J, with 5 bases in between. The CDR3: CASSPSSYEQYF. The CDR3 DNA reads as TGTGCCAGCAGTCCGAGCTCCTACGAGCAGTACTTC.

This clone was observed a few times. The gene calls are TRBV28 and TRBJ2-2; 9 positions match TRBD1. The CDR3 runs 15 residues. Germline V CDR1 and CDR2: MDHEN, SYDVKM. V was pared by 5 bases and J by 6 bases, with 7 bases of the junction left unmatched. The CDR3 is CASSMNRGRSGELFF. CDR3 nucleotide sequence: TGTGCCAGCAGTATGAACAGGGGGCGCTCCGGGGAGCTGTTTTTT. Complete variable domain (other parts from reference TRBV28 and TRBJ2-2): DVKVTQSSRYLVKRTGEKVFLECVQDMDHENMFWYRQDPGLGLRLIYFSYDVKMKEKGDIPEGYSVSREKKERFSLILESASTNQTSMYLCASSMNRGRSGELFFGEGSRLTVL.

The chain couples TRBV2 to TRBJ2-5; tentative D call: TRBD2 (5 bases). This CDR3 is built from 14 residues. Trimming took off 6 bases at V and 2 bases at J, with 13 bases between the two ends. Germline V lookup: CDR1 SNHLY, CDR2 FYNNEI. CDR3 protein: CASSLWVAQETQYF. Here the CDR3 DNA reads TGTGCCAGCAGCCTATGGGTAGCGCAAGAGACCCAGTACTTC.

This CDR3 is CASSQGQGNEKLFF. The CDR3 nucleotides read TGTGCCAGCAGCCAGGGACAGGGAAATGAAAAACTGTTTTTT. The J gene is TRBJ1-4, the V gene TRBV6-5, with 9 positions matching TRBD1. This CDR3 comprises 14 residues. V trimming: 6 bases; J trimming: 5 bases; junction bases outside the gene matches: 4. Germline V gene data show CDR1 as MNHEY and CDR2 as SVGAGI.

The J gene is TRBJ2-7, the V gene TRBV5-1, with 16 bases aligning to TRBD2. With V trimmed by 4 bases and J by 4 bases, 5 bases remained unmatched. This CDR3 region has 16 residues. Germline lookup yields CDR1 SGHRS and CDR2 YFSETQ. DNA of the CDR3: TGCGCCAGCAGCCCAACGGGACTAGCGGGAGGGTACGAGCAGTACTTC. Its translation: CASSPTGLAGGYEQYF.

The gene calls are TRBV27 and TRBJ2-7; TRBD2 is a possible D gene (6 bases). Trimming removed 4 bases from V and 2 bases from J, with 18 bases in between. This CDR3 is built from 16 residues. Germline assignment: CDR1 MNHEY and CDR2 SMNVEV (reference sequence). The CDR3, as DNA: TGTGCCAGCAGTTCCAACCCCCCGCGGGAACCCTACGAGCAGTACTTC. Protein sequence: CASSSNPPREPYEQYF.

This chain links TRBV7-2 with TRBJ1-1; maybe TRBD1 (5 bases). Trimming cost V 5 bases and J 0 bases, with 10 bases left between them. CDR1 is SGHTA and CDR2 is FQGNSA in the germline V gene. The CDR3 is made up of 14 amino acids. This chain's CDR3 is CASSRRGVNTEAFF. CDR3 bases: TGTGCCAGCAGCCGCCGGGGGGTGAACACTGAAGCTTTCTTT.

On this clone: Other DNA sequences in this specimen translate into the identical CDR3. This sequence joins TRBV19 and TRBJ2-7, with 7 bases aligning to TRBD1. The length of the CDR3 is 13 residues. Germline V gene sequence: CDR1 LNHDA, CDR2 SQIVND (reference sequence). V lost 1 base and J lost 3; bases outside the gene matches: 0. This CDR3 is CASSIGQGYEQYF. The CDR3 nucleotides are TGTGCCAGTAGTATAGGACAGGGCTACGAGCAGTACTTC.

This clone turned up a few times. The rearrangement links TRBV11-3 to TRBJ2-7, with D unclear. Germline CDR1 is SGHNT and CDR2 is YENEEA. This CDR3 has 13 amino acids. V gave up 5 bases and J gave up 6 bases, with 14 bases separating them. This CDR3 is CASSGRISGEQYF. Here the CDR3 DNA reads TGTGCCAGCAGCGGGCGTATAAGTGGCGAGCAGTACTTC.

This rearrangement joins TRBV7-2 to TRBJ1-1, with 8 bases fitting TRBD1. This CDR3 is 14 amino acids long. V was clipped by 1 base and J by 5 bases; unmatched bases: 3. The germline V gene encodes CDR1 SGHTA and CDR2 FQGNSA. The CDR3 nucleotides are TGTGCCAGCAGCTTAGACAGGGGGGGGACTGAAGCTTTCTTT. Protein product: CASSLDRGGTEAFF.

The genes are TRBV7-6 and TRBJ1-3, with D perhaps matching TRBD1 (6 bases). Germline V gene lookup returns CDR1 SGHVS and CDR2 FNYEAQ. The length of the CDR3 is 15 residues. Trimming pared 8 bases from V and 4 bases from J, leaving 18 bases between. The CDR3 here is CASSQIPGQGNTIYF. Written as DNA, the CDR3 is TGTGCCAGCTCCCAAATCCCGGGACAAGGAAACACCATATATTTT.

This clone was observed a few times. The gene calls are TRBV19 and TRBJ2-7; 14 nucleotides align to TRBD2. The CDR3 is 15 residues long. The ends lost 3 bases at V and 5 bases at J; junction bases unmatched: 3. Germline CDR1 LNHDA, CDR2 SQIVND (reference sequence). The CDR3 DNA sequence: TGTGCCAGTAGTATGGGACTAGCGGGAGATGACGAGCAGTACTTC. Protein: CASSMGLAGDDEQYF.

This clone has only a few counts. The V gene is TRBV9, the J gene TRBJ2-7; D ambiguous. CDR3 length: 13 amino acids. Between the trimmed V and J ends, which lost 3 bases and 3 bases, there was a span of 10 bases. Germline V gives CDR1 SGDLS, CDR2 YYNGEE. CDR3 nucleotides: TGTGCCAGCAGCGACCGTTACGGCTACGAGCAGTACTTC. Amino acids: CASSDRYGYEQYF.

V gene TRBV7-9 combines with J gene TRBJ2-7, with 7 bases lining up with TRBD1. The CDR3 extends over 14 amino acids. V lost 5 bases to trimming and J lost 4 bases; unmatched junction nucleotides: 8. CDR1 and CDR2 from the germline V gene are SEHNR and FQNEAQ (reference sequence). DNA for the CDR3: TGTGCCAGCAGCATTCCGGGACAGAGGTACGAGCAGTACTTC. Amino acid sequence: CASSIPGQRYEQYF.

V is TRBV30 and J is TRBJ2-1; 13 bases map to TRBD2. Looked up from germline, CDR1 is GTSNPN and CDR2 is SVGIG (reference sequence). Germline trimming cut 0 bases from V and 10 bases from J; bases unmatched to any gene: 6. This CDR3 has 15 amino acids. The CDR3 loop is CAWSVGLAGEGEQFF. CDR3 DNA: TGTGCCTGGAGTGTAGGACTAGCGGGAGAGGGGGAGCAGTTCTTC. The variable domain in full, with the rest retrieved from reference TRBV30 and TRBJ2-1, is SQTIHQWPATLVQPVGSPLSLECTVEGTSNPNLYWYRQAAGRGLQLLFYSVGIGQISSEVPQNLSASRPQDRQFILSSKKLLLSDSGFYLCAWSVGLAGEGEQFFGPGTRLTVL.

V and J are TRBV29-1 and TRBJ2-5, with D maybe TRBD2 (6 bases). V lost 6 bases, J lost 4 bases, and 18 bases lay in between. The CDR3 totals 14 residues. Germline loops: CDR1 SQVTM, CDR2 ANQGSEA. The CDR3 DNA sequence: TGCAGCGTAGGCTTGGGACTCTGGGGAGAGACCCAGTACTTC. It yields the protein CSVGLGLWGETQYF. The full variable domain, with the rest looked up from reference TRBV29-1 and TRBJ2-5, is SAVISQKPSRDICQRGTSLTIQCQVDSQVTMMFWYRQQPGQSLTLIATANQGSEATYESGFVIDKFPISRPNLTFSTLTVSNMSPEDSSIYLCSVGLGLWGETQYFGPGTRLLVL.

The chain joins TRBV3-1 (or the pseudogene TRBV3-2) to TRBJ2-5, with 11 bases matching TRBD2. Trimming took 0 bases from V and 1 from J; bases not matched to a gene: 10. CDR3 length equals 19 residues. CDR1 LGHDT and CDR2 YNNKEL come from the germline V gene (reference sequence). CDR3 bases: TGTGCCAGCAGCCAAGAAAGTGAGCTAGCGGGGGGCTGCCAAGAGACCCAGTACTTC. Translating it yields CASSQESELAGGCQETQYF.

The rearrangement uses TRBV24-1 and TRBJ2-1; maybe TRBD1 (5 bases). This CDR3 region has 13 residues. Trimming removed 4 bases at V and 3 bases at J, with 6 bases between. Germline CDR1 KGHDR, CDR2 SFDVKD. The DNA for the CDR3 is TGTGCCACCAGTGAAGGACACTACAATGAGCAGTTCTTC. Translation gives CATSEGHYNEQFF.

This chain links TRBV3-1 (or the pseudogene TRBV3-2) with TRBJ2-7; 11 bases are shared with TRBD2. This CDR3 spans 16 amino acids. The J segment lost 0 bases and the V segment lost 5 bases, leaving 6 bases of the junction unmatched. Germline V gene lookup returns CDR1 LGHDT and CDR2 YNNKEL (reference sequence). CDR3 protein: CASSRGLAVISYEQYF. Written as DNA, the CDR3 is TGTGCCAGCAGCAGGGGACTAGCGGTAATCTCCTACGAGCAGTACTTC.

This chain connects TRBV11-3 to TRBJ2-7, with 7 bases identical to TRBD2. Germline V gives CDR1 SGHNT, CDR2 YENEEA. The length of the CDR3 is 13 residues. The junction had 10 bases not matched to a gene; V was cut back by 4 bases and J by 10 bases. The CDR3 DNA reads as TGTGCCAGCAGCTACATCTGGGGGGGGATACAGTACTTC. It specifies CASSYIWGGIQYF.

This clone appeared a single time. V is TRBV2 and J is TRBJ2-7; 8 nucleotides align to TRBD1. This CDR3 contains 18 residues. J was trimmed by 8 bases and V by 7 bases; bases with no gene match: 25. In germline, CDR1 is SNHLY, CDR2 FYNNEI. This CDR3 is CASKDGTGFLGPPRQQYF. CDR3 sequence (DNA): TGTGCCAGCAAGGACGGGACAGGATTTTTGGGGCCCCCAAGGCAGCAGTACTTC.

The J gene is TRBJ2-7, the V gene TRBV27, with 10 bases lining up with TRBD2. CDR1 MNHEY and CDR2 SMNVEV come from the germline V gene (reference sequence). The CDR3 loop spans 14 amino acids. After removal of 5 bases from V and 3 bases from J, the junction contained 4 bases not matched to a gene. The CDR3 DNA reads as TGTGCCAGCAGTCGGACTAGCGGACTCTACGAGCAGTACTTC. This encodes CASSRTSGLYEQYF.

This chain uses TRBV6-1 with TRBJ2-3; D gene uncertain. Germline-derived CDR1 and CDR2 are MNHNS and SASEGT. The CDR3 is made up of 14 amino acids. V lost 0 bases and J 8 bases, leaving 12 bases between the germline ends. The CDR3, as DNA: TGTGCCAGCAGTGAAGCGGGCAGGTCAGGTACGCAGTATTTT. This gives the protein CASSEAGRSGTQYF.

This clone was recorded once. This sequence joins TRBV7-8 and TRBJ2-1; D is uncertain. The CDR3 loop spans 11 amino acids. CDR1 SGHVS and CDR2 FQNEAQ come from the germline V gene. Trimming removed 5 bases from V and 9 bases from J, with 8 bases in between. The CDR3 DNA is TGTGCCAGCAGCCCGAACATTGAGCAGTTCTTC. Translating it yields CASSPNIEQFF.

V gene TRBV11-3 combines with J gene TRBJ2-7, with D perhaps TRBD2 (6 bases). V lost 1 base to trimming and J lost 7 bases, with 11 bases between them. The CDR3 length is 13 residues. Germline loops: CDR1 SGHNT, CDR2 YENEEA. CDR3 sequence (DNA): TGTGCCAGCAGCTTAGGACTAGAGAGGGAGCAGTACTTC. Amino acids: CASSLGLEREQYF.